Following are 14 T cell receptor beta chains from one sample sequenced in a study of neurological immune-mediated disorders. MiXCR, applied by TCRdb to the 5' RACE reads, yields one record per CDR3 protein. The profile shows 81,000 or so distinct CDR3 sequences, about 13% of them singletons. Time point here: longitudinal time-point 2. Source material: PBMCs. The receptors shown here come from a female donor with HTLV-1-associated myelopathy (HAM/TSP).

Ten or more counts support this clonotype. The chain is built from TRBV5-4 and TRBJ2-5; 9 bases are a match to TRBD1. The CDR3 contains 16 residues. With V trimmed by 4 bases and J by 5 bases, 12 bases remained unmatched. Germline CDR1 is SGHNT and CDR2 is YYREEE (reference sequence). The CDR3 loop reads CASSPTRQGEVETQYF. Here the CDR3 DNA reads TGTGCCAGCAGCCCTACCCGACAGGGGGAAGTGGAGACCCAGTACTTC.

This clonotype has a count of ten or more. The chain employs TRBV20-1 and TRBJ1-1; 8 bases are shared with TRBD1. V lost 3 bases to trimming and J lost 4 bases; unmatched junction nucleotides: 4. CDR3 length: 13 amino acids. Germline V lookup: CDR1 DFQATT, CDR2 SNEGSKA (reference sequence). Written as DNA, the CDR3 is TGCAGTGCTAGGGACAGGGTAGGCACTGAAGCTTTCTTT. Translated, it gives CSARDRVGTEAFF.

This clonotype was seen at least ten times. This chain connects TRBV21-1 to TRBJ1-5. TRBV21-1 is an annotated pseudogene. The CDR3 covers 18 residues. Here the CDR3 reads CASSTKGYTVISNQPQHF. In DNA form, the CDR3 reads TGTGCCAGCAGCACCAAAGGGTACACAGTCATTAGCAATCAGCCCCAGCATTTT.

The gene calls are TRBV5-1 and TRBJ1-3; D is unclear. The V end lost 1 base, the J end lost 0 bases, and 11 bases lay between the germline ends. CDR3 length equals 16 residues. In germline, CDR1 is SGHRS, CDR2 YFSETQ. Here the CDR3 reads CASSLNQLHSGNTIYF. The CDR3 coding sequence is TGCGCCAGCAGCTTGAATCAGCTCCACTCTGGAAACACCATATATTTT.

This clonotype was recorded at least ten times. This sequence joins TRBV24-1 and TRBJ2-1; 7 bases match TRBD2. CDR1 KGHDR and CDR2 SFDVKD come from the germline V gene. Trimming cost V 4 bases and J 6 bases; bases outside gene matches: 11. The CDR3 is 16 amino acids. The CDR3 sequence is CATSDPHGGVGNEQFF. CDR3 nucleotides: TGTGCCACCAGTGACCCTCATGGGGGGGTAGGCAATGAGCAGTTCTTC.

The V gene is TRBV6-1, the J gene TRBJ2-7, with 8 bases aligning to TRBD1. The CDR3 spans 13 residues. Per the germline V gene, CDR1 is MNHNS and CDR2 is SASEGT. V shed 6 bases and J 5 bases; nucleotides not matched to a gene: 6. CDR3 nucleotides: TGTGCCAGCAGACCAGGGGGCCAGGACGAGCAGTACTTC. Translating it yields CASRPGGQDEQYF.

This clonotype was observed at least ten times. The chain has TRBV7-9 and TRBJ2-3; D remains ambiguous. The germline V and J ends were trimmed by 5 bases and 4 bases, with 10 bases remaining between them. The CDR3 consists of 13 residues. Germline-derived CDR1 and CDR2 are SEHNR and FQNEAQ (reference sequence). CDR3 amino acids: CASSPNSPDTQYF. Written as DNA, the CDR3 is TGTGCCAGCAGCCCCAATAGCCCAGATACGCAGTATTTT.

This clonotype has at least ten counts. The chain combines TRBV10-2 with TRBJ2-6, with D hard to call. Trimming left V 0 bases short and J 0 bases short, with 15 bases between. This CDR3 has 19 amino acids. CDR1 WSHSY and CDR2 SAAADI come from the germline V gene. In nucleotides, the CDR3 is TGCGCCAGCAGTGAGTCACTTCATCCCGGCAGCTCTGGGGCCAACGTCCTGACTTTC. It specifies CASSESLHPGSSGANVLTF.

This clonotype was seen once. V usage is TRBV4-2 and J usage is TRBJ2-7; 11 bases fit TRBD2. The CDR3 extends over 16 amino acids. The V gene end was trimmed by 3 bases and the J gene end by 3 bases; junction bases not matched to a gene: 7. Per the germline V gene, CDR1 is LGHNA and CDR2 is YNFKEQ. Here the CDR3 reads CASSHTSGGASYEQYF. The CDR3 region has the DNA TGTGCCAGCAGCCATACTAGCGGGGGAGCTAGCTACGAGCAGTACTTC.

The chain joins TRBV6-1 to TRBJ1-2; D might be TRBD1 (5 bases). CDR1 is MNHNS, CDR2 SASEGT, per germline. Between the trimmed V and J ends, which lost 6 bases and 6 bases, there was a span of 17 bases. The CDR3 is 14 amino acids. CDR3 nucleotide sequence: TGTGCCAGCAGGGGGGGATTCTGGATCCATGGCTACACCTTC. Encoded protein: CASRGGFWIHGYTF.

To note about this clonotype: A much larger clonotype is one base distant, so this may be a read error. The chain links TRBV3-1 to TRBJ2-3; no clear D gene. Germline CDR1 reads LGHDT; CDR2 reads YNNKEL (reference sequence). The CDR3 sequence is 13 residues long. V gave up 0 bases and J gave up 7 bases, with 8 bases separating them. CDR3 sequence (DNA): TGTGCCAGCAGCCAAGACGTTTCAAATACGCAGTATTTT. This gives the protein CASSQDVSNTQYF.

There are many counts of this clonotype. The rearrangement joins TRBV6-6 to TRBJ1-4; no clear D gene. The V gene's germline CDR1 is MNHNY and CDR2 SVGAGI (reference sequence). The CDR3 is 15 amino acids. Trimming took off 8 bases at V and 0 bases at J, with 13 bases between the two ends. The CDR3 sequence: CASPPSDSTNEKLFF. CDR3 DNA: TGTGCCAGCCCCCCGAGTGACTCAACTAATGAAAAACTGTTTTTT.

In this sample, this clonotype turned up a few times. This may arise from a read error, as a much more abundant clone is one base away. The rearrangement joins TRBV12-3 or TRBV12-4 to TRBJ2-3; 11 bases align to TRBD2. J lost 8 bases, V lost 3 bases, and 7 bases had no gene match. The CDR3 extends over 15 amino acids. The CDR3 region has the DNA TGTGCCAGCAGTTTCTTGGTAGCGGGGGGGACTACGCAGTATTTT. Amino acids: CASSFLVAGGTTQYF.

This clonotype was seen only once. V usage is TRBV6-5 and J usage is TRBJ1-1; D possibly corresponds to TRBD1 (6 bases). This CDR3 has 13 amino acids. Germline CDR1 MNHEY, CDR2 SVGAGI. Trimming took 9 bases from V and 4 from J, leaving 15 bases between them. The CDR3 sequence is CASYRASGTEAFF. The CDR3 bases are TGTGCCAGTTACAGGGCGTCGGGCACTGAAGCTTTCTTT.